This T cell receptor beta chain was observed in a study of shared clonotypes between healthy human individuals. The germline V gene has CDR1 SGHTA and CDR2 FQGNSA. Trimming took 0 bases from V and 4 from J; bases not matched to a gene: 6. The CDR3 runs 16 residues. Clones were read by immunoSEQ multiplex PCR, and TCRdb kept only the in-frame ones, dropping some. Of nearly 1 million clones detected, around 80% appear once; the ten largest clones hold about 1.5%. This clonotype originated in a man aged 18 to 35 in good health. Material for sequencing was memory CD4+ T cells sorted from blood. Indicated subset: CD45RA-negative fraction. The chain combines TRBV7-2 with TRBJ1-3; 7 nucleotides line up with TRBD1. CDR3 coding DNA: TGTGCCAGCAGCTTAGCGGGAGGGGGCCTAGGAAACACCATATATTTT. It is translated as CASSLAGGGLGNTIYF.